This is a list of T cell receptor beta chains from one sample in a study of tumor and adjacent non-tumor tissue in lung cancer. Using its own MiXCR run on the multiplex PCR reads, TCRdb lists one record per CDR3 protein. Of some 90,000 distinct CDR3 sequences listed, around three fifths are singletons. Source material: lung tumor tissue. The origin of the receptors is a man between 65 and 85 years old with non-small cell lung cancer. CDR3s include the opening cysteine and the closing phenylalanine or tryptophan. Fields, in order: clone size, J gene, V gene, D gene, CDR3 protein, CDR3 DNA. A D gene is named only where the DNA matches it firmly. Clone size appears in some rows only: once, few, many, or a class for an expanded clone.

.,TRBJ2-7,TRBV28,TRBD1,CATVEWTGSYEQYF,TGTGCCACCGTCGAGTGGACAGGGTCCTACGAGCAGTACTTC
few,TRBJ1-4,TRBV5-4,TRBD1,CATKQGAANEKLVF,TGTGCCACGAAACAGGGGGCGGCTAATGAAAAACTGGTTTTT
.,TRBJ2-7,TRBV11-2,.,CTSGLVKGHEQYF,TGTACCAGCGGCTTAGTCAAGGGCCACGAGCAGTACTTC
.,TRBJ2-5,TRBV6-5,.,CASNYSTPPDSETQYF,TGTGCCAGCAATTACTCGACTCCCCCGGACAGCGAGACCCAGTACTTC
.,TRBJ2-7,TRBV11-2,TRBD1,CASSLVVRGQYEQYF,TGTGCTAGCAGCTTAGTGGTCAGGGGGCAGTACGAGCAGTACTTC
.,TRBJ2-1,TRBV11-1,.,CANSPRAGPPYNEQFF,TGTGCCAACAGCCCCAGGGCTGGGCCGCCTTACAATGAGCAGTTCTTC
many,TRBJ2-7,TRBV4-1,.,CASSHRYEQYF,TGCGCCAGCAGCCACCGCTACGAGCAGTACTTC
many,TRBJ2-7,TRBV28,TRBD1,CASSDIGTGRPSYEQYF,TGTGCCAGCAGTGATATTGGGACAGGGCGTCCCTCCTACGAGCAGTACTTC
once,TRBJ1-5,TRBV30,.,CARSVRGRFGNQPQHF,TGTGCCCGGAGTGTACGAGGGAGGTTTGGCAATCAGCCTCAGCATTTT
few,TRBJ1-2,TRBV7-9,TRBD1,CASSRPGQGHGYTF,TGTGCCAGCAGCCGACCGGGACAGGGGCATGGCTACACCTTC
.,TRBJ2-1,TRBV28,.,CASAVTENNNEQFF,TGTGCCAGCGCTGTGACGGAGAATAACAATGAGCAGTTCTTC
.,TRBJ2-5,TRBV29-1,.,CSVEGIGMETQYF,TGCAGCGTTGAAGGAATAGGCATGGAGACCCAATACTTC
many,TRBJ1-1,TRBV5-1,TRBD1,CASSQGGNTEAFF,TGCGCCAGCAGCCAGGGGGGGAACACTGAAGCTTTCTTT